Sequencing of this T cell receptor (beta chain) was carried out in a study of cytomegalovirus exposure and HLA in healthy donors. The overall study: The use of the same platform for the 120 or so validation repertoires and the approximately 730 first-cohort repertoires was reported by a later analysis. Study observations and caveats: There were around 160 TCR beta chains listed as cytomegalovirus-associated.

On this clone: Its specificity is unknown.

Here immunoSEQ multiplex PCR was the method, and the copy in TCRdb shows in-frame clones only, minus some. The data show some 150,000 clones, just over 85% seen once. The CDR3 is 16 amino acids. V lost 5 bases and J lost 1, with 17 bases in between. CDR1 and CDR2 (germline): SGHVS, FQNEAQ. The clonotype was recovered from a woman aged 18-29 years in good health and CMV-seropositive. The chain combines TRBV7-8 with TRBJ2-5; D is perhaps TRBD2 (6 bases). Sequencing was carried out using PBMCs. The CDR3 coding sequence is TGTGCCAGCAGCCTACCACTTCCGGGACTCCAAGAGACCCAGTACTTC. It codes for CASSLPLPGLQETQYF.